This T cell receptor beta chain stems from a study of CD8 T cells in acute hepatitis C reinfection (dated by TCRdb to the early 2020s). About the investigation overall: Both during acute infection and after viral clearance, the study profiled the TCRbeta repertoire of CD8+ T cells that were specific for the HCV NS3-1073 epitope. A handful of spontaneous resolvers contributed paired acute and follow-up samples. What the work shows at the level of the full study, not this receptor alone: CDR3 sequences shared with other epitopes were rare, and differing sequencing approaches may have limited exact matching. The NS3-1073 specific repertoires were highly diverse, and diversity did not differ significantly among acute resolver, follow-up resolver and acute chronic samples. Because bulk sequencing was performed on the TCRbeta chain only, alphabeta pairing of public clonotypes could not be determined. Follow-up repertoires were not available for chronically infected subjects, because NS3-1073 specific cells were too rare to be sorted. TRBV04 and TRBV06 gene families were preferentially used in all groups, and this usage was not explained by overrepresentation in the naive pool. Regardless of outcome, more than ten public clonotypes were found, and one public clonotype used V04-02/J02-02.

Notes on this clone: Its antigen is currently not known. Within one base of it there is no much larger clone, and no base qualities were kept.

The label giving this sample's time point can be read as: naive CD8 control sorted from an acute-time-point sample. Enrolled in the Montreal Hepatitis C Cohort (HEPCO) in Canada, the donors were people who inject drugs, and these donors were followed every 3 months. A positive HCV RNA or antibody test that followed a negative test within the previous 24 weeks was the definition used for acute primary HCV infection. Antibodies against CD3, CD8 and CD45RO were used for surface staining, and dead cells were excluded with an aqua fixable dye. About 6 subjects who developed chronic infection, defined as HCV RNA positivity at 24 weeks, were also included in the cohort. Once thawed from cryostorage, peripheral blood mononuclear cells underwent negative selection via the MACS CD8+ T cell Isolation Kit to obtain CD8+ T cells. Sorting of the cells was done on a BD FACSAria II cell sorter. Genomic DNA was extracted from FACS-sorted cells, and TCRbeta chain sequencing was performed through the commercial immunoSEQ service. In the source study's methods: Repertoire data were analyzed with ImmunoSEQ Analyzer software v3.0 and R v3.5.1. Only productive rearrangements were analyzed, because sequences with stop codons or out-of-frame rearrangements were removed. The sequencing provider supplied the Simpson diversity, Shannon entropy, CDR3 length and nucleotide addition metrics. Based on frequency, clonotypes were placed into dominant, sub-dominant, low or lowest abundance groups, and clonotypes under 0.1% were left out of most analyses. Any CDR3 amino acid clonotype present in at least two subjects at a cumulative frequency of at least 0.5% was labeled public. TCRdb provides this immuneACCESS table in a form limited to in-frame rearrangements. Some clones are lacking; in checked studies, under half of them reflect an unresolved V gene, and why the rest are absent is not known. That table is the source of V, J and clone size, and D and trimming were worked out from the DNA. This sample has over 35,000 clones in its table, and 80% to 90% of those were observed once. Of the sample, 0.4% to 0.5% falls within the top ten clones.

The junction carries 12 bases between V and J, which are trimmed by 3 bases and 6 bases respectively. The germline V gene (reference sequence) yields SEHNR for CDR1 and FQNEAQ for CDR2. The CDR3 measures 13 amino acids from cysteine to phenylalanine. Kept here is only the CDR3 DNA, which spans 39 bases and is read in frame from base 1. The specimen was naive CD8+ T cells from PBMCs. The cell subset or site label of this sample denotes: sorted total naive CD45RO-negative CD8+ T cells. The TCR originated in a man in his thirties or forties with chronic hepatitis C. The chain is made from TRBV7-9 and TRBJ2-7, with the D gene uncertain. Here is the DNA: TGTGCCAGCAGCTTTGGCAACTTGCTCGAGCAGTACTTC. Translated, it gives CASSFGNLLEQYF. Outside the CDR3, residues come from the reference TRBV7-9 and TRBJ2-7 proteins, so the full variable domain is: DTGVSQNPRHKITKRGQNVTFRCDPISEHNRLYWYRQTLGQGPEFLTYFQNEAQLEKSRLLSDRFSAERPKGSFSTLEIQRTEQGDSAMYLCASSFGNLLEQYFGPGTRLTVT.